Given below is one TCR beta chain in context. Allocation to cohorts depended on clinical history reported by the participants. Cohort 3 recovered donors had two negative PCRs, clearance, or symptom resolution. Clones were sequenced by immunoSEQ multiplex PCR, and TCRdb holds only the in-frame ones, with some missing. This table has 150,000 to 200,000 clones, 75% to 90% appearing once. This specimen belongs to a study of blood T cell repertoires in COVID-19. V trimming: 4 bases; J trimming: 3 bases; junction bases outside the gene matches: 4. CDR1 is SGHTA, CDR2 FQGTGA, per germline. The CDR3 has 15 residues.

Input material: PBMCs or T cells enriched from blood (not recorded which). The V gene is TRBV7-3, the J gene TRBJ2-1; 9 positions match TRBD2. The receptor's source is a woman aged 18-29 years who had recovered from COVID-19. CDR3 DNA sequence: TGTGCCAGCAGCTCAACTAGCGGGTTCTACAATGAGCAGTTCTTC. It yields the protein CASSSTSGFYNEQFF.